This T cell receptor beta chain appears in the sequencing data of a study of T cells after posttransplantation cyclophosphamide. Broader study findings: Later post-transplant blood repertoires were often dominated by donor CD8+ memory clones. Skin or GI-infiltrating T cells shared few TRB sequences with blood. Recipient CMV seropositivity and CMV reactivation strongly tracked TRB clonality.

Repertoires were generated with immunoSEQ multiplex PCR, while TCRdb's copy carries only in-frame clones and drops some. The sample carries roughly 20,000 clones, roughly 87% recorded once. Germline V gene data show CDR1 as LGHNA and CDR2 as YSLEER. Trimming removed 1 base at V and 4 bases at J, with 16 bases between. The length of the CDR3 is 17 residues. Busulfan-fludarabine conditioning, marrow transplant, and cyclophosphamide on days +3 and +4 were administered. Concerning this clone itself: Its target is unknown.

Sample: PBMCs, taken after allogeneic stem cell transplant with posttransplant cyclophosphamide. The gene calls are TRBV4-3 and TRBJ1-4; possibly TRBD1 for D (5 bases). This TCR was recovered from a female patient aged 40 to 50 who received an allogeneic stem cell transplant from a related donor, was CMV-positive, and had no GVHD. T cells may partly derive from the graft donor. The CDR3 loop is CASSQGVPQGLNEKLFF. The DNA of the CDR3 is TGCGCCAGCAGCCAAGGAGTCCCGCAGGGCCTTAATGAAAAACTGTTTTTT.